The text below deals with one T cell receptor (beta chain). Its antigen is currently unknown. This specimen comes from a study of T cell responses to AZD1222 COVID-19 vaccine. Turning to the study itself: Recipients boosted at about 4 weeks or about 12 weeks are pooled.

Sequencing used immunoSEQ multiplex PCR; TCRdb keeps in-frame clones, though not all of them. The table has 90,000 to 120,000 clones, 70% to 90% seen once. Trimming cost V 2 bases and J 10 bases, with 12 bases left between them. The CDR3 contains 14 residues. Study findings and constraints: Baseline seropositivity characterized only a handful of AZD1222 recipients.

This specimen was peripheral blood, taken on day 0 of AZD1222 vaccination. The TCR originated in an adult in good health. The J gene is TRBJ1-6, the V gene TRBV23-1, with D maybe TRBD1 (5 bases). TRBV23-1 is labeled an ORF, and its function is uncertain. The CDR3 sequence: CASSQGDRSSPLHF. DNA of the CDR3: TGCGCCAGCAGTCAAGGGGACCGAAGCTCACCCCTCCACTTT.